The 22 T cell receptor beta chains below come from one sample, sequenced in a study of shared clonotypes between healthy human individuals. Data came from immunoSEQ multiplex PCR; TCRdb stores just in-frame clones and leaves some out. The profile shows approximately 2.4 million clones, roughly 95% of them singletons. The sequenced sample was naive CD4+ T cells sorted from blood. Documented subset: CD45RA+ positively selected. The receptors were gathered from a man aged 18 to 29 in good health.

A remark on this clone: Within the sample, other DNA sequences also encode this same CDR3. The chain recombines TRBV18 with TRBJ2-7; D perhaps matches TRBD2 (6 bases). The germline V and J ends were trimmed by 3 bases and 7 bases, with 7 bases remaining between them. CDR3 length: 11 amino acids. CDR1 is KGHSH and CDR2 is LQKENI in the germline V gene. The chain's CDR3 is CASSPGGEQYF. The CDR3 nucleotides read TGTGCCAGCTCACCTGGGGGGGAGCAGTACTTC. Supplemented by reference TRBV18 and TRBJ2-7, the full variable domain reads NAGVMQNPRHLVRRRGQEARLRCSPMKGHSHVYWYRQLPEEGLKFMVYLQKENIIDESGMPKERFSAEFPKEGPSILRIQQVVRGDSAAYFCASSPGGEQYFGPGTRLTVT.

This chain links TRBV30 with TRBJ1-5, with D hard to call. CDR1 is GTSNPN and CDR2 is SVGIG in the germline V gene (reference sequence). Trimming took 3 bases from V and 4 from J, leaving 10 bases between them. This CDR3 spans 13 amino acids. Here the CDR3 reads CAWSEDGNQPQHF. CDR3 bases: TGTGCCTGGAGCGAGGACGGGAATCAGCCCCAGCATTTT.

This clone was seen a handful of times. The chain joins TRBV6-4 to TRBJ1-6, with 10 nucleotides matching TRBD1. The CDR3 is made up of 16 amino acids. Losses at the gene ends were 5 bases for V and 6 bases for J; bases not matched to a gene: 7. CDR1 MRHNA and CDR2 SNTAGT come from the germline V gene. The CDR3 sequence: CASSPGTGEANSPLHF. For the CDR3, the DNA is TGTGCCAGCAGTCCCGGGACAGGGGAGGCTAATTCACCCCTCCACTTT.

The V call is TRBV29-1, the J call TRBJ1-4, with TRBD1 identical over 7 bases. CDR1 and CDR2 from the germline V gene are SQVTM and ANQGSEA. CDR3 length: 11 amino acids. V shed 4 bases and J 8 bases; nucleotides not matched to a gene: 1. The CDR3 DNA sequence: TGCAGCGTTGGACAGGGAGAAAAACTGTTTTTT. It translates to CSVGQGEKLFF.

The chain joins TRBV5-1 to TRBJ2-5; D may be TRBD2 (5 bases). The CDR3 runs 14 residues. Trimming stripped 4 bases from V and 1 base from J, with 11 bases between. The germline CDR1 and CDR2 sequences are SGHRS and YFSETQ. CDR3 nucleotides: TGCGCCAGCAGCCCCCGGACTTCCCAAGAGACCCAGTACTTC. Translated: CASSPRTSQETQYF.

V and J are TRBV13 and TRBJ1-4; D is perhaps TRBD1 (5 bases). V was shortened by 5 bases and J by 0 bases, with 13 bases between the two germline ends. This CDR3 region has 16 residues. CDR1 PRHDT and CDR2 FYEKMQ come from the germline V gene (reference sequence). CDR3 coding DNA: TGTGCCAGCAGCCAAGCGAGGGGCGCAACTAATGAAAAACTGTTTTTT. It is translated as CASSQARGATNEKLFF.

V gene TRBV2 combines with J gene TRBJ1-4; D gene ambiguous. The CDR3 totals 14 residues. Trimming pared 3 bases from V and 4 bases from J, leaving 9 bases between. From germline, CDR1 is SNHLY and CDR2 FYNNEI. This CDR3 reads CASSEAGINEKLFF. CDR3 nucleotide sequence: TGTGCCAGCAGTGAGGCAGGAATTAATGAAAAACTGTTTTTT.

With regard to this clone: Other DNA sequences in this specimen translate into the identical CDR3. The chain recombines TRBV5-1 with TRBJ2-7, with 8 bases fitting TRBD1. Trimming took 0 bases from V and 3 from J; bases not matched to a gene: 5. Germline V gene lookup returns CDR1 SGHRS and CDR2 YFSETQ. The CDR3 totals 15 residues. CDR3 bases: TGCGCCAGCAGCTTGGACGGACAGGGTAACTACGAGCAGTACTTC. Translated, it gives CASSLDGQGNYEQYF.

J is TRBJ1-6 and V is TRBV10-2; possible D gene TRBD1, 5 bases. CDR3 size: 15 residues. Germline values: CDR1 WSHSY, CDR2 SAAADI. V lost 0 bases, J lost 6 bases, and 9 bases lay in between. The CDR3 DNA reads as TGCGCCAGCAGTGAGTCCCCGGGGGGTAATTCACCCCTCCACTTT. Amino acids: CASSESPGGNSPLHF.

V gene TRBV10-3 combines with J gene TRBJ2-2; D unclear. Germline CDR1 ENHRY, CDR2 SYGVKD. V was cut by 6 bases and J by 6 bases, with 11 bases left in between. This CDR3 has 13 residues. CDR3 amino acids: CAIRTDAAGELFF. CDR3 in DNA: TGTGCCATCAGGACGGACGCGGCCGGGGAGCTGTTTTTT.

V is TRBV15 and J is TRBJ1-5; D uncertain. V gave up 0 bases and J gave up 3 bases, with 9 bases separating them. From germline, CDR1 is LNHNV and CDR2 YYDKDF (reference sequence). The CDR3 totals 15 residues. CDR3 nucleotide sequence: TGTGCCACCAGCAGAGATGGCGATTCCAATCAGCCCCAGCATTTT. Its translation is CATSRDGDSNQPQHF.

The V gene is TRBV28, the J gene TRBJ1-3; tentative D call: TRBD1 (5 bases). This CDR3 has 14 amino acids. Trimming shortened V by 3 bases and J by 2 bases, and 8 bases separated the two germline ends. Looked up from germline, CDR1 is MDHEN and CDR2 is SYDVKM. CDR3 nucleotides: TGTGCCAGCAGTTTCCGCAGGGCTGGAAACACCATATATTTT. Its protein is CASSFRRAGNTIYF.

The genes are TRBV10-2 and TRBJ2-7, with 9 bases identical to TRBD2. V was clipped by 7 bases and J by 7 bases; unmatched bases: 11. CDR3 length: 14 amino acids. Germline-derived CDR1 and CDR2 are WSHSY and SAAADI. The CDR3 loop reads CASTKTSGLREQYF. The CDR3 DNA reads TGCGCCAGCACTAAGACTAGCGGCCTTAGAGAGCAGTACTTC.

Concerning this clone: Other DNA sequences within the sample encode an identical CDR3. The rearrangement uses TRBV27 and TRBJ1-6; D remains ambiguous. The germline V gene encodes CDR1 MNHEY and CDR2 SMNVEV (reference sequence). Trimming removed 4 bases from V and 5 bases from J, with 6 bases in between. The CDR3 consists of 13 residues. This CDR3 reads CASSSTHNSPLHF. CDR3 bases: TGTGCCAGCAGTTCCACCCATAATTCACCCCTCCACTTT.

In its sample, this clone was seen once. The rearrangement uses TRBV7-2 and TRBJ2-1; TRBD2 aligns across 10 bases. The germline gives CDR1 SGHTA, CDR2 FQGNSA. V lost 7 bases, J lost 0 bases, and 9 bases stayed unmatched. The CDR3 length is 17 residues. The DNA of the CDR3 is TGTGCCAGCACCCTAGCGGGGGTTTTTAGCTCCTACAATGAGCAGTTCTTC. Residues: CASTLAGVFSSYNEQFF.

V gene TRBV7-2 combines with J gene TRBJ1-1; 7 bases are a match to TRBD1. From germline, CDR1 is SGHTA and CDR2 FQGNSA. After removal of 5 bases from V and 6 bases from J, the junction contained 6 bases not matched to a gene. The CDR3 loop spans 13 amino acids. Here the CDR3 DNA reads TGTGCCAGCAGCCCACAGGGGTTCCCTGAAGCTTTCTTT. Translated, it gives CASSPQGFPEAFF.

Worth noting for this clone: This sample also contains other DNA sequences that code for the same CDR3. The chain couples TRBV18 to TRBJ1-6; perhaps TRBD1 as D (5 bases). The CDR3 spans 14 residues. Between the trimmed V and J ends, which lost 2 bases and 7 bases, there was a span of 9 bases. CDR1 is KGHSH, CDR2 LQKENI, per germline. CDR3 loop: CASSPAGGNSPLHF. The CDR3 coding sequence is TGTGCCAGCTCACCAGCGGGGGGAAATTCACCCCTCCACTTT.

The CDR3 sequence is CASSLLGTSGSSETQYF. CDR3 DNA: TGTGCCAGCAGCTTATTGGGGACTAGCGGGAGTTCGGAGACCCAGTACTTC. The gene calls are TRBV7-6 and TRBJ2-5, with 14 bases lining up with TRBD2. V lost 2 bases, J lost 5 bases, and 7 bases stayed unmatched. This CDR3 is 17 amino acids long. The germline V gene encodes CDR1 SGHVS and CDR2 FNYEAQ.

V usage is TRBV10-3 and J usage is TRBJ1-1; D uncertain. The CDR3 consists of 14 residues. V lost 6 bases and J lost 3, with 14 bases in between. Looked up from germline, CDR1 is ENHRY and CDR2 is SYGVKD. The CDR3, as DNA: TGTGCCATCAGGGGCCTTGATGGATACACTGAAGCTTTCTTT. Its protein is CAIRGLDGYTEAFF.

V and J are TRBV6-5 and TRBJ1-1, with D perhaps matching TRBD1 (6 bases). Trimming left V 5 bases short and J 5 bases short, with 18 bases between. Looked up from germline, CDR1 is MNHEY and CDR2 is SVGAGI. The length of the CDR3 is 15 residues. The CDR3: CASSAVGGAGTEAFF. CDR3 nucleotide sequence: TGTGCCAGCAGTGCAGTTGGGGGCGCTGGGACTGAAGCTTTCTTT.

The count of this clone is one. The chain joins TRBV6-5 to TRBJ2-7; TRBD1 might be the D (5 bases). The CDR3 is 14 amino acids. V lost 0 bases and J lost 2, with 8 bases in between. The V gene's germline CDR1 is MNHEY and CDR2 SVGAGI. In nucleotides, the CDR3 is TGTGCCAGCAGTTACTCGAGCAGGGCCTACGAGCAGTACTTC. Its protein product is CASSYSSRAYEQYF.

In the case of this clone: Sequence at one end of the junction differs from germline and may be a read error. The V and J genes are TRBV7-9 and TRBJ2-2, with D unresolved. This CDR3 has 14 amino acids. Germline V gene lookup returns CDR1 SEHNR and CDR2 FQNEAQ (reference sequence). DNA of the CDR3: TGTGCCAGCAGCTTAGATCTGAACACCAGGGAGCTGTTTTTT. Amino acid sequence: CASSLDLNTRELFF.